This T cell receptor (beta chain) is from a study of shared clonotypes between healthy human individuals. On the study more broadly: In total, the donors were two women and a few men aged 18 to 49.

This CDR3 contains 14 residues. V dropped 1 base and J dropped 4 bases, with 13 bases sitting between them. The germline V gene has CDR1 GTSNPN and CDR2 SVGIG (reference sequence). Here immunoSEQ multiplex PCR was the method, and the copy in TCRdb shows in-frame clones only, minus some. Among approximately 1,500,000 clones listed, roughly 97% were seen once. The chain is built from TRBV30 and TRBJ2-5; D is possibly TRBD2 (5 bases). The TCR sequence derives from a man in his thirties or forties in good health. The sequencing input was naive CD4+ T cells sorted from blood. This sample's subset: CD45RA+ positively selected. CDR3 region: CAWSATRSSETQYF. CDR3 coding DNA: TGTGCCTGGAGTGCTACTAGAAGCTCAGAGACCCAGTACTTC.